The next 20 T cell receptor beta chains were all read from a single sample in a study of breast tumors, draining lymph nodes, adjacent tissues. TCRdb reprocessed the multiplex PCR reads via MiXCR and lists one record per CDR3 protein. The table lists approximately 230,000 distinct CDR3 sequences, nearly 35% of them singletons. Axillary draining lymph nodes of breast cancer patients supplied the node samples. The source material was axillary lymph node tissue. The receptor set was obtained from a female donor with breast cancer. Some clones in this sample may be carry-over from other donors' samples.

This clonotype came up once. A read error is possible here, since a much larger clone lies one base away. CDR3 sequence: CASSSPAGGAYEQYF. The CDR3 nucleotides are TGTGCCAGCAGCTCACCGGCGGGGGGGGCCTACGAGCAGTACTTC. The J gene is TRBJ2-7, the V gene TRBV11-3, with TRBD2 identical over 9 bases. Trimming cost V 4 bases and J 2 bases; bases outside gene matches: 6. CDR1 is SGHNT, CDR2 YENEEA, per germline. CDR3 length: 15 residues.

This clonotype was recorded many times. The chain combines TRBV7-9 with TRBJ2-3, with unresolved D. Germline V CDR1 and CDR2: SEHNR, FQNEAQ (reference sequence). Trimming shortened V by 6 bases and J by 6 bases, and 7 bases separated the two germline ends. The CDR3 spans 11 residues. The CDR3 reads CASRGMDTQYF. CDR3 nucleotides: TGTGCCAGCAGAGGAATGGATACGCAGTATTTT.

This clonotype appeared many times. This chain connects TRBV20-1 to TRBJ2-5, with D perhaps matching TRBD1 (6 bases). The CDR3 contains 14 residues. Germline V lookup: CDR1 DFQATT, CDR2 SNEGSKA (reference sequence). V lost 5 bases and J 3 bases, leaving 16 bases between the germline ends. The CDR3 reads CSAGPNREKETQYF. The DNA for the CDR3 is TGCAGTGCTGGCCCCAACAGGGAGAAAGAGACCCAGTACTTC.

Many counts were recorded for this clonotype. The chain employs TRBV20-1 and TRBJ2-1, with 9 bases matching TRBD2. The CDR3 sequence is 16 residues long. V shed 0 bases, J shed 7 bases, and the junction held 10 bases outside the gene matches. Germline values: CDR1 DFQATT, CDR2 SNEGSKA (reference sequence). The CDR3 bases are TGCAGTGCTAGAGATCAGTTAGCGGGAGTATTTAATGAGCAGTTCTTC. Translated: CSARDQLAGVFNEQFF.

This clonotype was counted many times. The chain couples TRBV7-9 to TRBJ2-1; the D gene could be TRBD1 or TRBD2 (5 bases each). V lost 5 bases and J lost 2, with 10 bases in between. Germline CDR1 reads SEHNR; CDR2 reads FQNEAQ (reference sequence). This CDR3 comprises 14 residues. The CDR3 loop reads CASSPQGPYNEQFF. The CDR3 DNA reads TGTGCCAGCAGCCCCCAGGGACCCTACAATGAGCAGTTCTTC.

This clonotype was detected a few times. The V call is TRBV6-2 or TRBV6-3, the J call TRBJ1-5, with D uncertain. This CDR3 contains 17 residues. The V gene lost 5 bases and the J gene lost 1 base, with 18 bases spanning the gap. Germline CDR1 MNHEY, CDR2 SVGEGT. The CDR3 DNA reads TGTGCCAGCAGTCACGGGCGGGGAGTCAGGAGCAATCAGCCCCAGCATTTT. Amino acid sequence: CASSHGRGVRSNQPQHF.

There are many counts of this clonotype. The chain carries TRBV24-1 and TRBJ2-5; 10 nucleotides line up with TRBD2. The ends lost 0 bases at V and 3 bases at J; junction bases unmatched: 12. Germline lookup yields CDR1 KGHDR and CDR2 SFDVKD. The CDR3 consists of 19 residues. The CDR3 sequence is CATSDLRSGLAADEETQYF. As DNA, the CDR3 is TGTGCCACCAGTGATTTGCGCTCCGGACTAGCGGCCGACGAAGAGACCCAGTACTTC.

On this clonotype itself: Possible read error: a much larger clone is one base away. The chain carries TRBV20-1 and TRBJ2-7, with 8 positions matching TRBD1. The CDR3 has 15 residues. Per the germline V gene, CDR1 is DFQATT and CDR2 is SNEGSKA (reference sequence). Germline trimming cut 0 bases from V and 6 bases from J; bases unmatched to any gene: 10. DNA of the CDR3: TGCAGTGCTAGAGATCGCCGGACAGGGCCGGCCGAGCAGTACTTC. Its translation: CSARDRRTGPAEQYF.

This clonotype showed up many times. The chain employs TRBV9 and TRBJ1-3, with 7 bases fitting TRBD1. CDR1 and CDR2 (germline): SGDLS, YYNGEE. V lost 1 base and J lost 4; bases outside the gene matches: 5. The CDR3 runs to 15 residues. CDR3: CASSVTGVGGNTIYF. For the CDR3, the DNA is TGTGCCAGCAGCGTAACAGGGGTGGGAGGAAACACCATATATTTT.

The chain recombines TRBV12-3 or TRBV12-4 with TRBJ1-3, with unresolved D. The CDR3 extends over 14 amino acids. Trimming took off 8 bases at V and 1 base at J, with 12 bases between the two ends. The CDR3 spells CASRGEGSGNTIYF. CDR3 bases: TGTGCCAGCCGCGGGGAGGGATCTGGAAACACCATATATTTT.

This clonotype came up once. The V and J genes are TRBV10-2 and TRBJ1-5; 9 nucleotides match TRBD1. CDR1 is WSHSY, CDR2 SAAADI, per germline. V gave up 8 bases and J gave up 0 bases; unmatched junction bases: 20. CDR3 length equals 20 residues. The CDR3 loop reads CASPKEQGAASSYSNQPQHF. CDR3 DNA: TGCGCCAGCCCCAAAGAACAGGGGGCAGCCTCATCATATAGCAATCAGCCCCAGCATTTT.

This clonotype has at least ten counts. The chain links TRBV7-2 to TRBJ2-1, with D possibly being TRBD2 (5 bases). Germline assignment: CDR1 SGHTA and CDR2 FQGNSA. This CDR3 region has 13 residues. With 4 bases removed from V and 9 bases from J, the gap between germline ends came to 13 bases. This CDR3 reads CASSSFGGAEQFF. The CDR3, as DNA: TGTGCCAGCAGCTCCTTCGGAGGTGCTGAGCAGTTCTTC.

This clonotype was detected many times. The rearrangement uses TRBV4-3 and TRBJ2-7; 7 bases agree with TRBD1. Germline trimming cut 0 bases from V and 0 bases from J; bases unmatched to any gene: 5. The CDR3 is made up of 16 amino acids. Per the germline V gene, CDR1 is LGHNA and CDR2 is YSLEER. The CDR3 sequence: CASSQEWDSSSYEQYF. CDR3 nucleotide sequence: TGCGCCAGCAGCCAAGAGTGGGACAGTAGCTCCTACGAGCAGTACTTC.

This clonotype has just a few counts. It may be a read error: a sequence one base away is much more abundant. The chain carries TRBV2 and TRBJ2-7, with TRBD1 matching 7 bases. The length of the CDR3 is 13 residues. The germline CDR1 and CDR2 sequences are SNHLY and FYNNEI. This CDR3 is CASSRTGAYGQYF. The CDR3 DNA follows: TGTGCCAGCAGTCGTACAGGGGCCTACGGGCAGTACTTC.

The rearrangement links TRBV11-3 to TRBJ2-7; D may correspond to TRBD1 or TRBD2 (5 bases each). CDR3 length: 15 residues. The V gene lost 0 bases and the J gene lost 6 bases, with 15 bases spanning the gap. Germline V lookup: CDR1 SGHNT, CDR2 YENEEA. The CDR3 protein is CASSLDQLGTAEQYF. The CDR3 bases are TGTGCCAGCAGCTTAGATCAATTAGGGACCGCCGAGCAGTACTTC.

This clonotype was counted a single time. The rearrangement links TRBV7-2 to TRBJ2-5; 12 nucleotides line up with TRBD2. This CDR3 spans 14 amino acids. Germline V gene sequence: CDR1 SGHTA, CDR2 FQGNSA. The ends lost 1 base at V and 7 bases at J; junction bases unmatched: 1. CDR3: CASSLGGLAGTQYF. The CDR3 nucleotides read TGTGCCAGCAGCTTAGGGGGACTAGCGGGGACCCAGTACTTC.

This clonotype was seen at least ten times. The rearrangement links TRBV11-3 to TRBJ2-1, with a tentative D call TRBD2 (6 bases). V shed 5 bases and J shed 7 bases, with 15 bases lying between them. The CDR3 consists of 14 residues. Germline V gene lookup returns CDR1 SGHNT and CDR2 YENEEA. Here the CDR3 reads CASSQEGLSNEQFF. In DNA form, the CDR3 reads TGTGCCAGCAGCCAGGAGGGCCTAAGTAATGAGCAGTTCTTC.

As to this clonotype: The junction differs from germline at one of its ends, possibly a read error. The chain uses TRBV24-1 and TRBJ2-5; perhaps TRBD1 as D (6 bases). The CDR3 totals 14 residues. Germline V gene sequence: CDR1 KGHDR, CDR2 SFDVKD. CDR3 amino acids: CASSSLGGEETQYF. Written as DNA, the CDR3 is TGTGCCAGCAGTTCACTAGGGGGAGAAGAGACCCAGTACTTC.

This clonotype was counted many times. The V call is TRBV6-6, the J call TRBJ1-2, with D possibly matching TRBD1 (6 bases). The CDR3 sequence is 15 residues long. V was trimmed by 5 bases and J by 4 bases, leaving 17 bases between them. Germline CDR1 reads MNHNY; CDR2 reads SVGAGI (reference sequence). Here the CDR3 reads CASSHRPDRGYGYTF. As DNA, the CDR3 is TGTGCCAGCAGTCACCGCCCGGACAGAGGCTATGGCTACACCTTC.

This clonotype occurred many times. The J gene is TRBJ1-4, the V gene TRBV5-1; D remains ambiguous. The CDR3 loop spans 13 amino acids. Trimming left V 1 base short and J 1 base short, with 2 bases between. CDR1 and CDR2 (germline): SGHRS, YFSETQ. Here the CDR3 reads CASSLQTNEKLFF. In DNA, the CDR3 is TGCGCCAGCAGCTTGCAAACTAATGAAAAACTGTTTTTT.